This TCR beta chain is from a study of CD8+ T cells in alopecia areata. Germline CDR1 is SGDLS and CDR2 is YYNGEE. The CDR3 consists of 14 residues. The ends were cut back, 4 bases at V and 1 base at J, with 11 bases in the middle. Indicated treatment: oral pan-JAK inhibitor, 5-10 mg twice daily. RNA extraction was followed by reverse transcription into cDNA, which acted as the sequencing template. TCRdb's copy holds only in-frame clones and misses some; the assay was immunoSEQ multiplex PCR. This sample has some 120,000 clones; 60% to 65% occur once, and the top ten carry 5.7%. This clonotype was obtained from a human donor with alopecia areata. The sample here was CD4+ T cells sorted from blood, taken at week 4, from a patient treated with tofacitinib. This chain connects TRBV9 to TRBJ1-1, with a tentative D call TRBD1 (5 bases). In nucleotides, the CDR3 is TGTGCCAGCAGCTGGGGGACGGGGAACACTGAAGCTTTCTTT. This encodes CASSWGTGNTEAFF.